These 17 T cell receptor beta chains share one sample of origin, sequenced in a study of CXCR3-negative and CXCR3-positive naive CD8 T cells. Overall study results and limits: CXCR3-positive naive cells carried more hydrophobic TRB CDR3s than CXCR3-negative naive cells did.

Their antigens are not known. The study made its TRB cDNA libraries by 5' RACE, adding UMI labels. From its re-call of the 5' RACE reads, TCRdb lists each CDR3 protein once, without DNA. This sample contains around 60,000 distinct CDR3 sequences. The sequencing input was naive CXCR3+ CD8+ T cells from blood. As for subset: CD45RO-CCR7+CD27+CD95- naive CD8+ T cells expressing CXCR3 (TNR3+). These TCRs come from a human donor in good health. Some clones in this sample may be carry-over from other donors' samples.

This chain links TRBV3-1 with TRBJ1-1; TCRdb gives TRBD1 as the D gene, but with no DNA this cannot be confirmed. This CDR3 spans 14 amino acids. Per germline, CDR1 LGHDT and CDR2 YNNKEL (reference sequence). The CDR3 loop is CASSQERGDTEAFF.

The genes are TRBV11-2 and TRBJ1-2. Germline-derived CDR1 and CDR2 are SGHAT and FQNNGV. The CDR3 is 13 residues long. This CDR3 reads CASSFGGAIGYTF.

The chain has TRBV29-1 and TRBJ2-7; TCRdb's assignment of TRBD1 cannot be checked, as there is no DNA. This CDR3 comprises 14 residues. Germline-derived CDR1 and CDR2 are SQVTM and ANQGSEA. Here the CDR3 reads CSVAIGTGDYEQYF.

The rearrangement uses TRBV29-1 and TRBJ1-2; absent DNA, TCRdb's TRBD1 call cannot be checked. Germline V gene sequence: CDR1 SQVTM, CDR2 ANQGSEA. The CDR3 has 14 amino acids. The CDR3: CSVGTWTGTAGYTF.

The V call is TRBV4-2, the J call TRBJ2-6; TCRdb gives TRBD1 as the D gene, but with no DNA this cannot be confirmed. CDR1 is LGHNA, CDR2 YNFKEQ, per germline. The CDR3 is 17 amino acids. CDR3 sequence: CASSQDWDGSGANVLTF.

CDR3: CASNDRDSYEQYF. The chain links TRBV25-1 to TRBJ2-7; TCRdb's D gene call, TRBD1, goes unchecked for lack of DNA. The germline CDR1 and CDR2 sequences are MGHDK and SYGVNS. The CDR3 runs 13 residues.

This CDR3 is CASSSSSVDPDPTYEQYF. V gene TRBV7-9 combines with J gene TRBJ2-7; TCRdb designates TRBD1, a call that cannot be tested without DNA. Looked up from germline, CDR1 is SEHNR and CDR2 is FQNEAQ (reference sequence). The CDR3 consists of 18 residues.

This chain uses TRBV29-1 with TRBJ2-5; TCRdb lists TRBD1, though no DNA is available to test this call. CDR3 length equals 13 residues. Germline V lookup: CDR1 SQVTM, CDR2 ANQGSEA. The CDR3 protein is CSVLGQHSKTQYF.

The chain is built from TRBV7-3 and TRBJ2-1. This CDR3 contains 14 residues. Germline V gives CDR1 SGHTA, CDR2 FQGTGA. The CDR3 loop reads CASSPFADYNEQFF. Full variable domain (outside the CDR3, taken from reference TRBV7-3 and TRBJ2-1): GAGVSQTPSNKVTEKGKYVELRCDPISGHTALYWYRQSLGQGPEFLIYFQGTGAADDSGLPNDRFFAVRPEGSVSTLKIQRTERGDSAVYLCASSPFADYNEQFFGPGTRLTVL.

The CDR3: CASSALLANVLTF. The chain joins TRBV13 to TRBJ2-6. Germline loops: CDR1 PRHDT, CDR2 FYEKMQ (reference sequence). The CDR3 loop spans 13 amino acids.

The chain couples TRBV7-9 to TRBJ2-5; TCRdb's D gene call, TRBD1, goes unchecked for lack of DNA. Germline loops: CDR1 SEHNR, CDR2 FQNEAQ (reference sequence). The CDR3 extends over 15 amino acids. CDR3 protein: CASSTPGQQQETQYF.

This chain connects TRBV11-3 to TRBJ1-1. CDR3 length equals 14 residues. In germline, CDR1 is SGHNT, CDR2 YENEEA. CDR3 sequence reads: CASSLDHGATEAFF. The full variable domain, in which reference TRBV11-3 and TRBJ1-1 provide the parts outside the CDR3, is EAGVVQSPRYKIIEKKQPVAFWCNPISGHNTLYWYLQNLGQGPELLIRYENEEAVDDSQLPKDRFSAERLKGVDSTLKIQPAELGDSAVYLCASSLDHGATEAFFGQGTRLTVV.

CDR3 region: CAISRDRGLSEQYF. The V and J genes are TRBV10-3 and TRBJ2-7; TCRdb selects TRBD1, and the lack of DNA leaves this call unchecked. This CDR3 region has 14 residues. CDR1 is ENHRY and CDR2 is SYGVKD in the germline V gene.

The chain has TRBV4-2 and TRBJ1-1; TCRdb's D gene call, TRBD1, goes unchecked for lack of DNA. Germline CDR1 and CDR2: LGHNA and YNFKEQ. The CDR3 covers 14 residues. The CDR3 is CASSPTGMGTEAFF.

The chain uses TRBV5-1 and TRBJ1-5; the D call of TRBD1 rests on TCRdb alone, since no DNA is present to check it. Per the germline V gene, CDR1 is SGHRS and CDR2 is YFSETQ. CDR3 length: 15 residues. The chain's CDR3 is CASSPWWGDNQPQHF.

The rearrangement links TRBV9 to TRBJ2-3. CDR1 SGDLS and CDR2 YYNGEE come from the germline V gene. There are 15 residues in the CDR3. This chain's CDR3 is CASSVPSRHTDTQYF.

The chain couples TRBV5-4 to TRBJ1-2; there is no DNA to check the TCRdb D call of TRBD1. Germline loops: CDR1 SGHNT, CDR2 YYREEE (reference sequence). The CDR3 has 15 residues. The CDR3: CASSLSTGFNYGYTF.